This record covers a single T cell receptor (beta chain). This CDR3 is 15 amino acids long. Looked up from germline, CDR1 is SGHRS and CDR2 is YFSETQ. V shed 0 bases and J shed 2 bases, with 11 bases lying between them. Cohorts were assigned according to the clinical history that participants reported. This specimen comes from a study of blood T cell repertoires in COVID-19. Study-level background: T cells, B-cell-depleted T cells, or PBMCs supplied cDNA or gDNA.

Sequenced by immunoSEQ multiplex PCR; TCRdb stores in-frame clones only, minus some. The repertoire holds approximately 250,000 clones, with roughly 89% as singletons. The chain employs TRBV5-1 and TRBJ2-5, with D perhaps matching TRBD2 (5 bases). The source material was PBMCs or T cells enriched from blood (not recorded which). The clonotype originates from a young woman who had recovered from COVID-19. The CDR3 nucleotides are TGCGCCAGCAGCTTGGTAGGACTGCTTCAAGAGACCCAGTACTTC. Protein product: CASSLVGLLQETQYF. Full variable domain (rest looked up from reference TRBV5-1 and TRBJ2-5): KAGVTQTPRYLIKTRGQQVTLSCSPISGHRSVSWYQQTPGQGLQFLFEYFSETQRNKGNFPGRFSGRQFSNSRSEMNVSTLELGDSALYLCASSLVGLLQETQYFGPGTRLLVL.